These T cell receptor beta chains were read from a single sample in a study of low-dose radiotherapy and immunotherapy resistance in tumors. MiXCR, run by TCRdb on the reads, gives a single entry per CDR3 protein. The top ten hold 4.1% of the sample, which has more than 90,000 distinct CDR3 sequences, about a fifth seen once. The material sequenced was PBMCs, taken after low-dose radiotherapy plus immunotherapy. These receptors were collected from a male donor with prostate cancer. CDR3s include the opening cysteine and the closing phenylalanine or tryptophan. The D gene is left open where the match is weak. Clone size is stated in some rows and not others, as once, few, many or a class when expanded.

>TRBJ2-1|TRBV4-2|NA|NA
CASSPGTPVGEQFF
TGTGCCAGCAGCCCCGGGACCCCCGTGGGTGAGCAGTTCTTC
>TRBJ2-3|TRBV5-1|TRBD1|many
CASSSYDRGTQYF
TGCGCCAGCAGCTCTTACGACAGGGGAACGCAGTATTTT
>TRBJ1-5|TRBV19|TRBD1|many
CASSWDRTRYGNQPQHF
TGTGCCAGTAGTTGGGACAGGACGAGATATGGCAATCAGCCCCAGCATTTT
>TRBJ2-1|TRBV12-3/TRBV12-4|NA|many
CASSSTGLNEQFF
TGTGCCAGCAGTTCGACAGGACTCAATGAGCAGTTCTTC
>TRBJ1-3|TRBV20-1|NA|many
CSVRRDQLQTIYF
TGCAGTGTAAGAAGGGACCAACTCCAGACCATATATTTT
>TRBJ2-5|TRBV18|NA|many
CASSRGTQYF
TGTGCCAGCTCTAGGGGGACCCAGTACTTC
>TRBJ2-5|TRBV7-2|TRBD2|many
CASSPGSGEETQYF
TGTGCCAGCAGCCCCGGTAGCGGGGAGGAGACCCAGTACTTC
>TRBJ2-3|TRBV20-1|TRBD1|many
CSATDRPDTQYF
TGCAGTGCCACGGACAGGCCAGATACGCAGTATTTT
>TRBJ2-3|TRBV14|TRBD2|many
CASSTWGGADTQYF
TGTGCCAGCAGCACTTGGGGGGGGGCAGATACGCAGTATTTT
>TRBJ2-1|TRBV9|NA|many
CASSGEQGVNEQFF
TGTGCCAGCAGCGGTGAACAGGGTGTGAATGAGCAGTTCTTC
>TRBJ2-3|TRBV6-6|TRBD2|once
CASSSVLAEAGTDTQYF
TGTGCCAGCAGCTCAGTGCTAGCGGAGGCCGGCACAGATACGCAGTATTTT
>TRBJ2-7|TRBV5-6|NA|NA
CASSLVAGPTYEQYF
TGTGCCAGCAGCTTGGTCGCAGGGCCTACCTACGAGCAGTACTTC
>TRBJ2-1|TRBV20-1|NA|many
CSAPTKTGGFNEQFF
TGCAGTGCTCCAACTAAAACCGGGGGCTTCAATGAGCAGTTCTTC
>TRBJ1-2|TRBV30|NA|many
CAWSALRGEAGYTF
TGTGCCTGGAGTGCCCTCCGGGGAGAGGCTGGCTACACCTTC
>TRBJ2-3|TRBV5-1|NA|many
CASSSRTISTDTQYF
TGCGCCAGCAGCTCCCGGACTATTTCCACAGATACGCAGTATTTT
>TRBJ2-7|TRBV14|NA|many
CASSQDLPFQGYEQYF
TGTGCCAGCAGCCAAGACCTCCCGTTTCAGGGCTACGAGCAGTACTTC
>TRBJ2-3|TRBV12-3/TRBV12-4|TRBD2|many
CASSLLASGGADTQYF
TGTGCCAGCAGTTTATTGGCTAGCGGGGGGGCAGATACGCAGTATTTT
>TRBJ1-2|TRBV20-1|NA|many
CSAPSPGRGYTF
TGCAGTGCCCCATCCCCAGGCCGCGGCTACACCTTC
>TRBJ2-5|TRBV10-3|NA|many
CAISESGAVETQYF
TGTGCCATCAGTGAGTCCGGAGCGGTGGAGACCCAGTACTTC
>TRBJ1-5|TRBV6-5|NA|NA
CAASPGRNQPQHF
TGTGCCGCGTCGCCCGGGAGAAATCAGCCCCAGCATTTT
>TRBJ2-7|TRBV7-2|NA|many
CASSLGGSGAYEQYF
TGTGCCAGCAGCTTAGGAGGCAGCGGCGCCTACGAGCAGTACTTC